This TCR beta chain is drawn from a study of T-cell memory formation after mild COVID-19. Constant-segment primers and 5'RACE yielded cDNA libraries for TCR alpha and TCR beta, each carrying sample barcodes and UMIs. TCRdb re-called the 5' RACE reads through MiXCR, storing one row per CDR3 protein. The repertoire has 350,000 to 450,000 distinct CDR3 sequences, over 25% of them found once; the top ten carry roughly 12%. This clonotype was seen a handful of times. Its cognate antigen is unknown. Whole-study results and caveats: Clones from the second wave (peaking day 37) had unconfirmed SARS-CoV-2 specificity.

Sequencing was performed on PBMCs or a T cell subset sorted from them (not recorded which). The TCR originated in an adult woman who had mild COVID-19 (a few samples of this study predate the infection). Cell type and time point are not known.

The CDR3 spells CASSLLGGRGTEAFF. The CDR3 DNA is TGTGCCAGCAGTTTACTTGGGGGGCGGGGGACTGAAGCTTTCTTT. The V gene is TRBV12-3 or TRBV12-4, the J gene TRBJ1-1, with D maybe TRBD1 (6 bases). Trimming removed 2 bases at V and 5 bases at J, with 15 bases between. The CDR3 extends over 15 amino acids.